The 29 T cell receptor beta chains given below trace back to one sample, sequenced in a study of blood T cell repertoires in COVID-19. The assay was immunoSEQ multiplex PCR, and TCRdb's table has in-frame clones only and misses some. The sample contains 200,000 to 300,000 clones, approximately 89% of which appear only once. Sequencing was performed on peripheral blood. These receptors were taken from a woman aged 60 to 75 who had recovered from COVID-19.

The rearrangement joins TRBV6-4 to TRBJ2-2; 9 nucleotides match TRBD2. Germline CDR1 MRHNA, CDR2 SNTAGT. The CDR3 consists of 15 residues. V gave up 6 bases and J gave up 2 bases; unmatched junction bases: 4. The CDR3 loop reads CASSQTSGNTGELFF. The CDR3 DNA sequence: TGTGCCAGCAGCCAGACTAGCGGTAACACCGGGGAGCTGTTTTTT.

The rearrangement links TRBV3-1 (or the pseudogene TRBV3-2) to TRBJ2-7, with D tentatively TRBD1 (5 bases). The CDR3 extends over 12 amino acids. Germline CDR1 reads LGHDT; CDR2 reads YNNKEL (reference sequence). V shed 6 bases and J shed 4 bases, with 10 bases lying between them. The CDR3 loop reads CASSATGYEQYF. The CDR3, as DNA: TGTGCCAGCAGTGCCACAGGATACGAGCAGTACTTC.

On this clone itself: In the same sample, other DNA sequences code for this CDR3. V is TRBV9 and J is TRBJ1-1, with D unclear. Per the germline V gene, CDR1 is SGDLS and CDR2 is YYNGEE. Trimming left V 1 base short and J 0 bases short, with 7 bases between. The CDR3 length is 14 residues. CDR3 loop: CASSVTGMNTEAFF. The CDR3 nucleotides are TGTGCCAGCAGCGTAACCGGGATGAACACTGAAGCTTTCTTT.

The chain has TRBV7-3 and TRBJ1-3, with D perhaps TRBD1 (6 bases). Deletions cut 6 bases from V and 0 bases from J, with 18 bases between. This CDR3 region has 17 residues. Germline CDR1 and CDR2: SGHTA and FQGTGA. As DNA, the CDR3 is TGTGCCAGCAGTTACTCCCCGGGGGGCTACTCTGGAAACACCATATATTTT. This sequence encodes CASSYSPGGYSGNTIYF.

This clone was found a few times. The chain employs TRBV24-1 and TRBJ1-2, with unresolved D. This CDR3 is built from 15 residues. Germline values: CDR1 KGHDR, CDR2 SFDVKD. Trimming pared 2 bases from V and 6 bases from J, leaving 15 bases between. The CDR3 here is CATSDSQEGRDGYTF. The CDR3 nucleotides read TGTGCCACCAGTGATTCCCAAGAGGGAAGGGATGGCTACACCTTC.

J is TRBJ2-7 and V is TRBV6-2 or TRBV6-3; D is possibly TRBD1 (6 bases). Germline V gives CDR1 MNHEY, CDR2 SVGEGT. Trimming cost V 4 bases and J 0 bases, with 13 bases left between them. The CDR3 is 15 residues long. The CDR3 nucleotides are TGTGCCAGCAGTTGGGGGCCAGGCAGCTCCTACGAGCAGTACTTC. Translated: CASSWGPGSSYEQYF.

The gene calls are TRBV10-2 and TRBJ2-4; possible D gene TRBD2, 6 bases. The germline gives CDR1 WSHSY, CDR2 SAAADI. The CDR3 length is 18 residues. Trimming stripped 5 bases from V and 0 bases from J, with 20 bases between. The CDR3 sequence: CASSPLAGEEGAKNIQYF. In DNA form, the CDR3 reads TGCGCCAGCAGTCCCCTGGCCGGAGAGGAGGGAGCCAAAAACATTCAGTACTTC.

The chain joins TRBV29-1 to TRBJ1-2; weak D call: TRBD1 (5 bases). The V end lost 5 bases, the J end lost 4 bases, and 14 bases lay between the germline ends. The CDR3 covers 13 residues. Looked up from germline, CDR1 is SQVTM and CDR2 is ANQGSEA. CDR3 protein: CSVTGGATYGYTF. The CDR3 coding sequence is TGCAGCGTTACCGGCGGGGCGACCTATGGCTACACCTTC.

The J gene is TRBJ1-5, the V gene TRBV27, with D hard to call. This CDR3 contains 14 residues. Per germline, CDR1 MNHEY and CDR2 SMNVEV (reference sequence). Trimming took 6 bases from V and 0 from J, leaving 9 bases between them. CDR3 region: CASSFRSSNQPQHF. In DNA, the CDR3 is TGTGCCAGCAGCTTCAGATCTAGCAATCAGCCCCAGCATTTT.

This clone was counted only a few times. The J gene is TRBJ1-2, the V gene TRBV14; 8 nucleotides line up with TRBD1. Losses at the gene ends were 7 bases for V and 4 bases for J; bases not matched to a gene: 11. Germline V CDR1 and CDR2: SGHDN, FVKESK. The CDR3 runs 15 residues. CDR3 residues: CASTPQGASCYGYTF. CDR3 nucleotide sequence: TGTGCCAGCACCCCGCAGGGGGCATCTTGCTATGGCTACACCTTC.

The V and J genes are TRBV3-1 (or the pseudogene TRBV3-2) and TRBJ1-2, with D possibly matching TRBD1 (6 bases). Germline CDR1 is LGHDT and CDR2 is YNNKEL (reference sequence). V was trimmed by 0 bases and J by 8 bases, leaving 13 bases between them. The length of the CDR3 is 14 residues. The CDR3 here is CASSQDPDSRGYTF. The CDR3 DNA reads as TGTGCCAGCAGCCAAGATCCGGACAGTCGGGGCTACACCTTC.

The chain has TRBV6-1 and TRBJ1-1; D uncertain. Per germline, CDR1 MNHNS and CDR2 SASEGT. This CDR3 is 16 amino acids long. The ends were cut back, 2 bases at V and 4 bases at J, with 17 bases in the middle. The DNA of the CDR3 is TGTGCCAGCAGTGAATTTACGGGGAGGCAGAGCACTGAAGCTTTCTTT. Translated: CASSEFTGRQSTEAFF.

The CDR3 spells CASSYLDRGTYEQYF. In nucleotides, the CDR3 is TGTGCCAGCAGTTATCTGGACAGGGGGACCTACGAGCAGTACTTC. The V gene is TRBV7-9, the J gene TRBJ2-7; 10 positions match TRBD1. Germline CDR1 SEHNR, CDR2 FQNEAQ (reference sequence). The CDR3 is 15 amino acids. V was clipped by 6 bases and J by 2 bases; unmatched bases: 7. The entire variable domain, with the rest obtained from reference TRBV7-9 and TRBJ2-7, is as follows: DTGVSQNPRHKITKRGQNVTFRCDPISEHNRLYWYRQTLGQGPEFLTYFQNEAQLEKSRLLSDRFSAERPKGSFSTLEIQRTEQGDSAMYLCASSYLDRGTYEQYFGPGTRLTVT.

DNA for the CDR3: TGTGCCAGCAGCCGACTCGGACTAGCGGGGGGTGCGGTTGAGCAGTTCTTC. Protein product: CASSRLGLAGGAVEQFF. The chain carries TRBV27 and TRBJ2-1, with 14 bases lining up with TRBD2. This CDR3 region has 17 residues. After removal of 6 bases from V and 9 bases from J, the junction contained 13 bases not matched to a gene. Germline CDR1 MNHEY, CDR2 SMNVEV (reference sequence).

CDR3 in DNA: TGTGCCAGTAGTGCACAACCAGGGGGTATCACTGAAGCTTTCTTT. Translated: CASSAQPGGITEAFF. This sequence joins TRBV19 and TRBJ1-1; 7 nucleotides align to TRBD1. The CDR3 has 15 amino acids. The ends lost 5 bases at V and 4 bases at J; junction bases unmatched: 10. Germline V gives CDR1 LNHDA, CDR2 SQIVND (reference sequence). The full variable domain, in which reference TRBV19 and TRBJ1-1 provide the parts outside the CDR3, is DGGITQSPKYLFRKEGQNVTLSCEQNLNHDAMYWYRQDPGQGLRLIYYSQIVNDFQKGDIAEGYSVSREKKESFPLTVTSAQKNPTAFYLCASSAQPGGITEAFFGQGTRLTVV.

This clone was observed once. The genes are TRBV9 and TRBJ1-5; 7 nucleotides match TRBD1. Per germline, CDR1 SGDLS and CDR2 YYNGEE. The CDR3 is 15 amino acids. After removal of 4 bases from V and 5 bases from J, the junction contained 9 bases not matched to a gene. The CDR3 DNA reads TGTGCCAGCAGCTCCCTGGGACAGCGCGATCAGCCCCAGCATTTT. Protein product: CASSSLGQRDQPQHF.

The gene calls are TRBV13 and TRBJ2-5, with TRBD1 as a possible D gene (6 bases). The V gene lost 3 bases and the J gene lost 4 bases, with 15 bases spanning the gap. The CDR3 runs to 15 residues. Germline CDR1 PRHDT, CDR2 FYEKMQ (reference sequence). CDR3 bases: TGTGCCAGCAGCTTTGGACGGACAGTTGGAGAGACCCAGTACTTC. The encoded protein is CASSFGRTVGETQYF.

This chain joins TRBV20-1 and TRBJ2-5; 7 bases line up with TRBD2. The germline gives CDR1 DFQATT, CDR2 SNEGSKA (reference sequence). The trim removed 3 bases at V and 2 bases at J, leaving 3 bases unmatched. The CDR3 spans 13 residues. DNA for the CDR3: TGCAGTGCTAGTGGGGGGGGTCAAGAGACCCAGTACTTC. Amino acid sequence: CSASGGGQETQYF.

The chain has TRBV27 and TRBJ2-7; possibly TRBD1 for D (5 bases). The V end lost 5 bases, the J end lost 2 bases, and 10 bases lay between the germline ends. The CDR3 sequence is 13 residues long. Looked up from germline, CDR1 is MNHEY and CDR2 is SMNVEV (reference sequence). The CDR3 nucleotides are TGTGCCAGCAGTAACAGGAACCCCTACGAGCAGTACTTC. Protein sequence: CASSNRNPYEQYF.

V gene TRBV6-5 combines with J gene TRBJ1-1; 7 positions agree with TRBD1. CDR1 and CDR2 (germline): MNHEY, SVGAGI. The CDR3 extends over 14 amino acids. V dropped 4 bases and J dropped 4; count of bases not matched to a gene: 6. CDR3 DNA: TGTGCCAGCAGTTCGATCTCAGGGGGCACTGAAGCTTTCTTT. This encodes CASSSISGGTEAFF.

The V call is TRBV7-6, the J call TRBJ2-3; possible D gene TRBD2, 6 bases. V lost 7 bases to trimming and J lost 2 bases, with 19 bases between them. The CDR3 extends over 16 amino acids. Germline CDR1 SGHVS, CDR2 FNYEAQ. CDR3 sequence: CASTPGGGEITDTQYF. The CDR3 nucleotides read TGTGCCAGCACCCCAGGCGGCGGGGAGATCACAGATACGCAGTATTTT.

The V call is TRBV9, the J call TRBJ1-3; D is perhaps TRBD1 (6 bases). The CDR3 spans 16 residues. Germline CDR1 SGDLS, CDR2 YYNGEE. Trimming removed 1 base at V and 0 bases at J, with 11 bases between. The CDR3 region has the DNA TGTGCCAGCAGCGTAACCGGACAGAGCTCTGGAAACACCATATATTTT. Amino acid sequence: CASSVTGQSSGNTIYF. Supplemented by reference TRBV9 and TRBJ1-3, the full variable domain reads DSGVTQTPKHLITATGQRVTLRCSPRSGDLSVYWYQQSLDQGLQFLIQYYNGEERAKGNILERFSAQQFPDLHSELNLSSLELGDSALYFCASSVTGQSSGNTIYFGEGSWLTVV.

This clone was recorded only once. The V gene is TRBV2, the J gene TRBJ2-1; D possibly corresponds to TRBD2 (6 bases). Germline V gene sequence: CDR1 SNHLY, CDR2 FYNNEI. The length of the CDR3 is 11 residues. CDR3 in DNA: TGTGCTGGAGGGGTTTACAATGAGCAGTTCTTC. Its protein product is CAGGVYNEQFF.

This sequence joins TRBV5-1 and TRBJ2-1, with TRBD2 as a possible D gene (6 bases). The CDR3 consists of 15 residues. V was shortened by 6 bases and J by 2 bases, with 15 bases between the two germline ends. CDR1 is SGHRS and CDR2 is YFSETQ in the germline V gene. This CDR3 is CASTLLAPTYNEQFF. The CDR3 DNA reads TGCGCCAGCACCCTACTAGCACCCACCTACAATGAGCAGTTCTTC.

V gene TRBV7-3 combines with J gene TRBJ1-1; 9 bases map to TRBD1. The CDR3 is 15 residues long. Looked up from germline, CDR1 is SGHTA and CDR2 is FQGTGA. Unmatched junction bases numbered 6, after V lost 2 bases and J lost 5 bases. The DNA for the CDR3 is TGTGCCAGCAGCTTAGGGGGACAGGGAGGTACTGAAGCTTTCTTT. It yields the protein CASSLGGQGGTEAFF. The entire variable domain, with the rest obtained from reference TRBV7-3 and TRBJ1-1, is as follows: GAGVSQTPSNKVTEKGKYVELRCDPISGHTALYWYRQSLGQGPEFLIYFQGTGAADDSGLPNDRFFAVRPEGSVSTLKIQRTERGDSAVYLCASSLGGQGGTEAFFGQGTRLTVV.

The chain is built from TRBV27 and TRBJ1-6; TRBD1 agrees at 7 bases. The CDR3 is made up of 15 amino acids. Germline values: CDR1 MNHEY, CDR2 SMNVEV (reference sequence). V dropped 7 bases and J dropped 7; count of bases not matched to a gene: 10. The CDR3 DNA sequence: TGTGCCAGCATCAAAGGGGGCGCACCCAATTCACCCCTCCACTTT. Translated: CASIKGGAPNSPLHF.

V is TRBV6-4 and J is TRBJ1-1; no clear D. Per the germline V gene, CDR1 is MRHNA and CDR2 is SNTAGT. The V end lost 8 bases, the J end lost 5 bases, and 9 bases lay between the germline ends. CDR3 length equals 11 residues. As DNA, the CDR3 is TGTGCCAGCTTAACGGGAACTGAAGCTTTCTTT. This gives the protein CASLTGTEAFF.

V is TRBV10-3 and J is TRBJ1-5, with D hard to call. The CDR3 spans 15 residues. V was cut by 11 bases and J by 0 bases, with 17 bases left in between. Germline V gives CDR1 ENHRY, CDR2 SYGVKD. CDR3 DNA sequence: TGTGCCGCCCGCGGCGGATTCAATAGCAATCAGCCCCAGCATTTT. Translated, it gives CAARGGFNSNQPQHF.

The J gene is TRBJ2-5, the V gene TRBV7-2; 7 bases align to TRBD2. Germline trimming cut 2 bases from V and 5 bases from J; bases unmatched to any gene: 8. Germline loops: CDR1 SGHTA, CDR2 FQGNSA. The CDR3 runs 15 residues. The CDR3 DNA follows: TGTGCCAGCAGCTTAAGCGGGACCATCACCGAGACCCAGTACTTC. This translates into CASSLSGTITETQYF.